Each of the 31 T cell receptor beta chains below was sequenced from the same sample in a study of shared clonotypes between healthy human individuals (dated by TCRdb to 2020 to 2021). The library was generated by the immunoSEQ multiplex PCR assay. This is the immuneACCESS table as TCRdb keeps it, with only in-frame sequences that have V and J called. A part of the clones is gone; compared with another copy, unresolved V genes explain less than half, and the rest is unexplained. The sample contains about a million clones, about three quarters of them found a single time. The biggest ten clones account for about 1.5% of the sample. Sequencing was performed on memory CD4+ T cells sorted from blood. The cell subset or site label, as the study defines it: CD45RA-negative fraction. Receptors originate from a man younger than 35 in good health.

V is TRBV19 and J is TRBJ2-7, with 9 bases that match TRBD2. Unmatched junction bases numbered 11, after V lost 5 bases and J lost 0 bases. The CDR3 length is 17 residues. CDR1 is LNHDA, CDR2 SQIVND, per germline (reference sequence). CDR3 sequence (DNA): TGTGCCAGTAGTGTCGGTTCGACTAGCGGTTTCTCCTACGAGCAGTACTTC. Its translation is CASSVGSTSGFSYEQYF.

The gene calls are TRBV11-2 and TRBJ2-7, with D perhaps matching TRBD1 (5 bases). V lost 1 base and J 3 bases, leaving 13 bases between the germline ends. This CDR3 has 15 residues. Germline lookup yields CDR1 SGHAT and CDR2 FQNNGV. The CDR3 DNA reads TGTGCCAGCAGCTTAGGCACTGGGGCCCGCTACGAGCAGTACTTC. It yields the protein CASSLGTGARYEQYF.

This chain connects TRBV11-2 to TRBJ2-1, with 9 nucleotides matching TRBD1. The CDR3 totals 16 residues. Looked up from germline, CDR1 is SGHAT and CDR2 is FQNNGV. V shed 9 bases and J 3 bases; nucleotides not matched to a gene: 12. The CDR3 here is CASARSRDRDYNEQFF. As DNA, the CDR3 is TGTGCCAGTGCCCGTTCTAGGGACAGGGACTACAATGAGCAGTTCTTC.

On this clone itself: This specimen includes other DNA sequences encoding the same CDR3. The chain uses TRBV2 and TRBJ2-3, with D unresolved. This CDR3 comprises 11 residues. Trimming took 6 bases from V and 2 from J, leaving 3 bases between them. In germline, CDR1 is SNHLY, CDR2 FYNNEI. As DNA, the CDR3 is TGTGCCAGCAGGGTCACAGATACGCAGTATTTT. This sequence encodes CASRVTDTQYF.

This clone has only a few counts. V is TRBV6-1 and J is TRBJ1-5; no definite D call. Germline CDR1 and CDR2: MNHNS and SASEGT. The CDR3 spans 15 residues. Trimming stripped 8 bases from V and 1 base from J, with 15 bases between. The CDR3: CASLHGEVSNQPQHF. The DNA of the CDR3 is TGTGCCAGCCTCCACGGGGAGGTGAGCAATCAGCCCCAGCATTTT.

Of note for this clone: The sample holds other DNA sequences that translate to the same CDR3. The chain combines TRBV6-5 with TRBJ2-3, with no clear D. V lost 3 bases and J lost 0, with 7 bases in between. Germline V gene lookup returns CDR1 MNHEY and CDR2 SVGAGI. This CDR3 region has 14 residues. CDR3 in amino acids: CASSYDSSTDTQYF. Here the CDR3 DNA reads TGTGCCAGCAGTTATGACTCCAGCACAGATACGCAGTATTTT.

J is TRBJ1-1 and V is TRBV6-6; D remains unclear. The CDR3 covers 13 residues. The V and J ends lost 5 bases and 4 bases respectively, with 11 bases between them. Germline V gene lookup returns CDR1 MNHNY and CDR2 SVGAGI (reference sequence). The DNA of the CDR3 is TGTGCCAGCAGTCCGGCCTGGGCCACTGAAGCTTTCTTT. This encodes CASSPAWATEAFF.

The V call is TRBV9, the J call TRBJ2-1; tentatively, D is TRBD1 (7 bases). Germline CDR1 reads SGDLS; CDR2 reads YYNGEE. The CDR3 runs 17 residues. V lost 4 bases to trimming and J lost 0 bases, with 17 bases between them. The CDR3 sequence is CASSPRPGGSSYNEQFF. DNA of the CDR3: TGTGCCAGCAGCCCCCGCCCAGGGGGGAGCTCCTACAATGAGCAGTTCTTC.

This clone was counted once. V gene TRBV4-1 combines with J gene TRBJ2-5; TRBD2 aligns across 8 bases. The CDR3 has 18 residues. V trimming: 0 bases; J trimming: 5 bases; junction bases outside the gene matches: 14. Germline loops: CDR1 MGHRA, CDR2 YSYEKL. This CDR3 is CASSQEGKPSGGRETQYF. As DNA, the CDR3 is TGCGCCAGCAGCCAAGAAGGGAAACCCAGCGGGGGCCGGGAGACCCAGTACTTC.

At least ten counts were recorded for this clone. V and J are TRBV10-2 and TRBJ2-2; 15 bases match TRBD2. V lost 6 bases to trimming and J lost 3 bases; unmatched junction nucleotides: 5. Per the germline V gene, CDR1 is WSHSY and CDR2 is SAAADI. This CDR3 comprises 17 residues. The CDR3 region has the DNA TGCGCCAGCAGAGGACTAGCGGGAGGGCCCGACACCGGGGAGCTGTTTTTT. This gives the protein CASRGLAGGPDTGELFF.

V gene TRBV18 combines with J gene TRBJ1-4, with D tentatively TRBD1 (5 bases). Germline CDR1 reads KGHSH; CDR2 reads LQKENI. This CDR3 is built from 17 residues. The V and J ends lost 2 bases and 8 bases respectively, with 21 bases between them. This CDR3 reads CASSPSSSSASGEKLFF. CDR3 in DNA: TGTGCCAGCTCACCATCTTCGAGTTCGGCGTCAGGGGAAAAACTGTTTTTT.

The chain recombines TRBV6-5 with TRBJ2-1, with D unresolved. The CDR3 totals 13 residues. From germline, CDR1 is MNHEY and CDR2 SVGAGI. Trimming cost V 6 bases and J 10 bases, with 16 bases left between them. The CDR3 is CASRPLGTREQFF. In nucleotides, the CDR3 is TGTGCCAGCAGGCCCCTGGGAACCAGGGAGCAGTTCTTC.

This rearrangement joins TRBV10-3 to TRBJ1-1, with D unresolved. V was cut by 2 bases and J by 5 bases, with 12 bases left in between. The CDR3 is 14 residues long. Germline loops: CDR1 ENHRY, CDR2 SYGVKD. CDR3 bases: TGTGCCATCAGTGAGGTGGTGAGTGGAACTGAAGCTTTCTTT. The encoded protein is CAISEVVSGTEAFF.

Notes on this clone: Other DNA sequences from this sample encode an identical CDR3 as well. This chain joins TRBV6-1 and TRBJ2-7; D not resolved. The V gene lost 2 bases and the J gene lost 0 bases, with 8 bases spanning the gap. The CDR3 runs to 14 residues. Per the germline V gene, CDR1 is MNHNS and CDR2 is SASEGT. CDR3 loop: CASSEQWTSYEQYF. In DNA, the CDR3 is TGTGCCAGCAGTGAACAATGGACCTCCTACGAGCAGTACTTC.

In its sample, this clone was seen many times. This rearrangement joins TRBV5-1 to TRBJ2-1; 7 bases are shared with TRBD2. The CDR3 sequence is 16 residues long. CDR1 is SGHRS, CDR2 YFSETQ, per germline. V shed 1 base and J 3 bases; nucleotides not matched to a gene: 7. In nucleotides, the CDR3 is TGCGCCAGCAGCTTGTTGGGGTCGGGGGGCTACAATGAGCAGTTCTTC. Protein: CASSLLGSGGYNEQFF.

CDR3: CASSQGRGAYEQYF. The CDR3 nucleotides read TGCGCCAGCAGCCAGGGGCGGGGGGCCTACGAGCAGTACTTC. The chain combines TRBV4-1 with TRBJ2-7, with 8 bases that match TRBD2. With 3 bases clipped from V and 2 bases from J, the junction kept 3 bases outside the gene matches. Germline assignment: CDR1 MGHRA and CDR2 YSYEKL. The CDR3 is made up of 14 amino acids.

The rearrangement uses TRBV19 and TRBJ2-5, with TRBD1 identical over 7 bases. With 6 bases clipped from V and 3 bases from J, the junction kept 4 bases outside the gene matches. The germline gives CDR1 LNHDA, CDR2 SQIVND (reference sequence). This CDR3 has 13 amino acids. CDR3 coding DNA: TGTGCCAGTAGGTTGACAGGGAAAGAGACCCAGTACTTC. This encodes CASRLTGKETQYF.

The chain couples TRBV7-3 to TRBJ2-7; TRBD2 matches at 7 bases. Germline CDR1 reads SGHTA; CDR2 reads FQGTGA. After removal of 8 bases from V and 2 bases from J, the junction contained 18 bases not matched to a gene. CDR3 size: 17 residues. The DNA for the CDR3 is TGTGCCAGCTCCACTTGCGTCTCCGGGGGGTTAACCTACGAGCAGTACTTC. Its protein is CASSTCVSGGLTYEQYF.

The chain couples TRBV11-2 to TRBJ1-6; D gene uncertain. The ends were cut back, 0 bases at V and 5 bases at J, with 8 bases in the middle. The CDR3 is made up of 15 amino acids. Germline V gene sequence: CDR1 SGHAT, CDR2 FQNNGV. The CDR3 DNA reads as TGTGCCAGCAGCTTAGATGGAGAGAATAATTCACCCCTCCACTTT. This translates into CASSLDGENNSPLHF.

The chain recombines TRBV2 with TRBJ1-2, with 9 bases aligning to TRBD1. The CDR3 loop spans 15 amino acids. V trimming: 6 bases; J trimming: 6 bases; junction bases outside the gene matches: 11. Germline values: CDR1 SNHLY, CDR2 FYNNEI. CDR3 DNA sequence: TGTGCCAGCAGCCTCACGGACAGGGGAGGCGATGGCTACACCTTC. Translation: CASSLTDRGGDGYTF.

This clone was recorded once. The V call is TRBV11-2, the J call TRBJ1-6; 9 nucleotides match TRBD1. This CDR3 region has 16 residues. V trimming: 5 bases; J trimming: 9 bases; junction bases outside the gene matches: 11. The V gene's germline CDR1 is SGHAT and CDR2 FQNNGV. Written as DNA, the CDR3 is TGTGCCAGCAGCAATACCGGGACAGGGACTTCTTCACCCCTCCACTTT. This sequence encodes CASSNTGTGTSSPLHF. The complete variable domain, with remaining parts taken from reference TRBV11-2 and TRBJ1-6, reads EAGVAQSPRYKIIEKRQSVAFWCNPISGHATLYWYQQILGQGPKLLIQFQNNGVVDDSQLPKDRFSAERLKGVDSTLKIQPAKLEDSAVYLCASSNTGTGTSSPLHFGNGTRLTVT.

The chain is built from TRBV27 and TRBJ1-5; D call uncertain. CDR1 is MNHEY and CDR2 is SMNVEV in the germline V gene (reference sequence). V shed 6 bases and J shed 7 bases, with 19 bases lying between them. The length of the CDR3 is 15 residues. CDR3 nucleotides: TGTGCCAGCAGCCCCGGGCCGGACCATGGGCAGCCCCAGCATTTT. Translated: CASSPGPDHGQPQHF.

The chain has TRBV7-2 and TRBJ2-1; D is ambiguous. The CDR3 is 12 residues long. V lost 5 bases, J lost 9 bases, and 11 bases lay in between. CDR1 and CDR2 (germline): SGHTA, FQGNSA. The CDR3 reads CASSPQWGEQFF. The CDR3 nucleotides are TGTGCCAGCAGCCCGCAATGGGGTGAGCAGTTCTTC.

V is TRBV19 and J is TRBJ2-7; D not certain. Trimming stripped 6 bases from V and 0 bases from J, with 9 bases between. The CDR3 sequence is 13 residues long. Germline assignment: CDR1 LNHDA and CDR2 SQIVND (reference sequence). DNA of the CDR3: TGTGCCAGTAGGAAGGGCTACTCCTACGAGCAGTACTTC. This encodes CASRKGYSYEQYF.

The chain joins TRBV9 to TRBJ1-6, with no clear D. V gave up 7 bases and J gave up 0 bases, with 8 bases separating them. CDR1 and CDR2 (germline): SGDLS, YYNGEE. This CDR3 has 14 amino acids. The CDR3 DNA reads TGTGCCAGCTCCTACAGCTCCTATAATTCACCCCTCCACTTT. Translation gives CASSYSSYNSPLHF.

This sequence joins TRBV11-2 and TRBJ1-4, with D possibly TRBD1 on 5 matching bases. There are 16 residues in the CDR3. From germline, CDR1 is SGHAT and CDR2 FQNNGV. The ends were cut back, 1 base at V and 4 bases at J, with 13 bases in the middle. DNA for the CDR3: TGTGCCAGCAGCTTAGGAAGGGGCAGGGATAATGAAAAACTGTTTTTT. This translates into CASSLGRGRDNEKLFF.

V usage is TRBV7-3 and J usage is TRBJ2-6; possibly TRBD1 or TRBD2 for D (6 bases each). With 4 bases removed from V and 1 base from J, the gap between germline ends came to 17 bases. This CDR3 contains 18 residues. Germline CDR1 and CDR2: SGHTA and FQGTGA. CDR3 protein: CASSSPLEGGSGANVLTF. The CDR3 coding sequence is TGTGCCAGCAGCTCCCCGCTGGAGGGGGGATCTGGGGCCAACGTCCTGACTTTC.

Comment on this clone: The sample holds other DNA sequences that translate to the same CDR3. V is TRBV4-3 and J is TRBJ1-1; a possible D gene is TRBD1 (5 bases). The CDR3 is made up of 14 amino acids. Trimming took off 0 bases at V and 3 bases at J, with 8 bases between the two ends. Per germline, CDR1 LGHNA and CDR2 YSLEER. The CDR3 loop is CASSQERGYTEAFF. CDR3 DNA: TGCGCCAGCAGCCAAGAAAGGGGATACACTGAAGCTTTCTTT.

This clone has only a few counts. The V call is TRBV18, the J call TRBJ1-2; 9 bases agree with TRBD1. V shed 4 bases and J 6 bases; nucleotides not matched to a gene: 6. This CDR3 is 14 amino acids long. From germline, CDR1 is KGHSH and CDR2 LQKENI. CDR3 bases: TGTGCCAGCTCACGGGACAGGGCGGGCCATGGCTACACCTTC. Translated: CASSRDRAGHGYTF. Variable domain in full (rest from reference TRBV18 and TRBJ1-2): NAGVMQNPRHLVRRRGQEARLRCSPMKGHSHVYWYRQLPEEGLKFMVYLQKENIIDESGMPKERFSAEFPKEGPSILRIQQVVRGDSAAYFCASSRDRAGHGYTFGSGTRLTVV.

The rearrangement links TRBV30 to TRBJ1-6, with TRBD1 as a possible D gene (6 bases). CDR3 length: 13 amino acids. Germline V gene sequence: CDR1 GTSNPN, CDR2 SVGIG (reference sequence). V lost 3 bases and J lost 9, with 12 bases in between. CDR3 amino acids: CAWREDRISPLHF. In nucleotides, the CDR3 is TGTGCCTGGAGAGAGGACAGAATTTCACCCCTCCACTTT.

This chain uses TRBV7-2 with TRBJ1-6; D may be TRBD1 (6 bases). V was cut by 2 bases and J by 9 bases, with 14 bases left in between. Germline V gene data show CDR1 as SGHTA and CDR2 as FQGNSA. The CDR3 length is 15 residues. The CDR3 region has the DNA TGTGCCAGCAGCTTATCTCAGGGGCCGGGTTCACCCCTCCACTTT. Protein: CASSLSQGPGSPLHF.